Listed here are 28 T cell receptor beta chains from one sample, sequenced in a study of blood T cell repertoires in COVID-19. Method: immunoSEQ multiplex PCR; TCRdb's copy keeps in-frame clones and lacks some. This sample has some 88,000 clones; about 85% occur once, and the top ten carry roughly 24%. What was sequenced was peripheral blood. The source of these receptors is a human donor in a cohort sampled during active COVID-19.

The chain is built from TRBV6-5 and TRBJ2-5; 7 positions agree with TRBD1. Germline V gene data show CDR1 as MNHEY and CDR2 as SVGAGI. The junction had 11 bases not matched to a gene; V was cut back by 5 bases and J by 5 bases. This CDR3 is built from 15 residues. The CDR3 bases are TGTGCCAGCAGTCCTTCAGGGGGATATATGGAGACCCAGTACTTC. Protein sequence: CASSPSGGYMETQYF.

This clone appeared once. The rearrangement links TRBV27 to TRBJ1-2; 9 bases line up with TRBD1. Per germline, CDR1 MNHEY and CDR2 SMNVEV (reference sequence). Germline trimming cut 4 bases from V and 5 bases from J; bases unmatched to any gene: 8. The length of the CDR3 is 15 residues. CDR3 amino acids: CASSSPRQGGYGYTF. Written as DNA, the CDR3 is TGTGCCAGCAGTTCACCCCGACAGGGGGGTTATGGCTACACCTTC.

CDR3 loop: CASRVEVNTEAFF. The CDR3 coding sequence is TGCGCCAGCAGAGTGGAGGTGAACACTGAAGCTTTCTTT. The chain carries TRBV5-1 and TRBJ1-1; D gene unclear. The CDR3 consists of 13 residues. CDR1 SGHRS and CDR2 YFSETQ come from the germline V gene. Trimming left V 5 bases short and J 0 bases short, with 8 bases between.

The chain is built from TRBV24-1 and TRBJ1-5, with TRBD1 matching 9 bases. CDR1 and CDR2 from the germline V gene are KGHDR and SFDVKD. This CDR3 has 18 residues. J lost 1 base, V lost 4 bases, and 10 bases had no gene match. CDR3 DNA: TGTGCCACCAGTGAACGGACACAGGGGGCTGGAAGCAATCAGCCCCAGCATTTT. This codes for CATSERTQGAGSNQPQHF.

At least ten counts were recorded for this clone. V is TRBV7-6 and J is TRBJ2-7, with no clear D. The CDR3 consists of 16 residues. The V gene lost 2 bases and the J gene lost 6 bases, with 20 bases spanning the gap. The germline CDR1 and CDR2 sequences are SGHVS and FNYEAQ. CDR3 nucleotide sequence: TGTGCCAGCAGCTTAATAGTTGGGCAGACCCGCTCCGAGCAGTACTTC. This gives the protein CASSLIVGQTRSEQYF.

The gene calls are TRBV3-1 (or the pseudogene TRBV3-2) and TRBJ2-2; no reliable D call. Trimming took off 2 bases at V and 5 bases at J, with 6 bases between the two ends. CDR1 is LGHDT, CDR2 YNNKEL, per germline (reference sequence). The CDR3 has 13 amino acids. The CDR3 DNA is TGTGCCAGCAGCCAAAGCAGGACCGGGGAGCTGTTTTTT. Translation: CASSQSRTGELFF.

The chain is built from TRBV7-2 and TRBJ2-7; 7 nucleotides line up with TRBD1. V trimming: 4 bases; J trimming: 6 bases; junction bases outside the gene matches: 9. This CDR3 spans 14 amino acids. The germline gives CDR1 SGHTA, CDR2 FQGNSA. The CDR3 DNA follows: TGTGCCAGCAGCTCCGACAGGGTAGGTGGCGAGCAGTACTTC. Its protein product is CASSSDRVGGEQYF.

V usage is TRBV21-1 and J usage is TRBJ2-1; the D call TRBD2 from the table was never checked on the DNA. TRBV21-1 is recorded as a pseudogene. The CDR3 is made up of 14 amino acids. CDR3 bases: TGTGCCAGCAGCACTCGACTAGGGGGGGGTGAGCAGTTCTTC. Protein sequence: CASSTRLGGGEQFF.

V is TRBV29-1 and J is TRBJ2-7; 8 bases are a match to TRBD2. The CDR3 runs to 13 residues. J was trimmed by 1 base and V by 4 bases; bases with no gene match: 3. Germline values: CDR1 SQVTM, CDR2 ANQGSEA. The CDR3 DNA sequence: TGCAGCGTTGCAGCGGGAGCGTCCTACGAGCAGTACTTC. Translated: CSVAAGASYEQYF.

The table lists this clone with a few counts. The DNA of the CDR3 is TGTGCCAGCAGCTTAGTCCAGCGGAGCTTCTACGAGCAGTACTTC. Its translation: CASSLVQRSFYEQYF. The V and J genes are TRBV7-2 and TRBJ2-7; D possibly corresponds to TRBD2 (5 bases). CDR1 SGHTA and CDR2 FQGNSA come from the germline V gene. Deletions cut 1 base from V and 3 bases from J, with 13 bases between. CDR3 length: 15 residues.

This clone was picked up a small number of times. The J gene is TRBJ2-2, the V gene TRBV28, with 8 bases lining up with TRBD1. V lost 5 bases to trimming and J lost 4 bases; unmatched junction nucleotides: 3. The CDR3 covers 14 residues. In germline, CDR1 is MDHEN, CDR2 SYDVKM. In DNA, the CDR3 is TGTGCCAGCAGTCTGACAGGGGCCACCGGGGAGCTGTTTTTT. It yields the protein CASSLTGATGELFF.

This clone was found many times. V gene TRBV4-1 combines with J gene TRBJ1-5; no firm D call. V was shortened by 2 bases and J by 0 bases, with 17 bases between the two germline ends. Germline CDR1 is MGHRA and CDR2 is YSYEKL. This CDR3 comprises 18 residues. The CDR3 region is CASSQIAIPGFSNQPQHF. The CDR3, as DNA: TGCGCCAGCAGCCAAATAGCCATTCCGGGGTTTAGCAATCAGCCCCAGCATTTT.

The V gene is TRBV27, the J gene TRBJ2-7; TRBD1 aligns across 7 bases. The ends lost 3 bases at V and 2 bases at J; junction bases unmatched: 7. This CDR3 spans 15 amino acids. Germline-derived CDR1 and CDR2 are MNHEY and SMNVEV (reference sequence). The CDR3 region is CASSFDRARAYEQYF. The CDR3 DNA follows: TGTGCCAGCAGTTTCGACAGGGCAAGGGCCTACGAGCAGTACTTC.

The chain is built from TRBV7-9 and TRBJ1-4; D may be TRBD1 (5 bases). Trimming left V 5 bases short and J 6 bases short, with 25 bases between. Looked up from germline, CDR1 is SEHNR and CDR2 is FQNEAQ (reference sequence). This CDR3 is built from 18 residues. The CDR3 here is CASSPTPRELGHHEKLFF. The CDR3 nucleotides read TGTGCCAGCAGCCCTACACCCCGGGAGCTCGGACATCATGAAAAACTGTTTTTT.

V and J are TRBV10-3 and TRBJ2-1; 10 bases line up with TRBD2. The V gene end was trimmed by 7 bases and the J gene end by 0 bases; junction bases not matched to a gene: 12. Germline V gene data show CDR1 as ENHRY and CDR2 as SYGVKD. The CDR3 length is 18 residues. The CDR3 is CAINSAGGLTSSYNEQFF. The DNA of the CDR3 is TGTGCCATCAACTCAGCGGGAGGGTTGACAAGCTCCTACAATGAGCAGTTCTTC.

The chain has TRBV14 and TRBJ2-7; 9 nucleotides align to TRBD1. The length of the CDR3 is 16 residues. Germline assignment: CDR1 SGHDN and CDR2 FVKESK. The V gene end was trimmed by 3 bases and the J gene end by 4 bases; junction bases not matched to a gene: 10. The CDR3 bases are TGTGCCAGCAGCCAGGGCCTGGGACAGGGCATATACGAGCAGTACTTC. It yields the protein CASSQGLGQGIYEQYF.

Only one count was recorded for this clone. The V gene is TRBV19, the J gene TRBJ2-7; 7 positions agree with TRBD2. CDR1 and CDR2 (germline): LNHDA, SQIVND (reference sequence). Unmatched junction bases numbered 11, after V lost 0 bases and J lost 6 bases. This CDR3 comprises 16 residues. The CDR3: CASSIDLASGGREQYF. In nucleotides, the CDR3 is TGTGCCAGTAGTATAGATCTAGCCTCGGGAGGACGCGAGCAGTACTTC.

V and J are TRBV24-1 and TRBJ2-1, with 9 bases that match TRBD2. Germline values: CDR1 KGHDR, CDR2 SFDVKD. This CDR3 spans 15 amino acids. The ends lost 9 bases at V and 0 bases at J; junction bases unmatched: 5. The CDR3 reads CATGTSTRSYNEQFF. The CDR3 nucleotides read TGTGCCACCGGGACTAGCACCCGCTCCTACAATGAGCAGTTCTTC.

This chain connects TRBV28 to TRBJ1-1; weak D call: TRBD1 (5 bases). V was trimmed by 4 bases and J by 3 bases, leaving 12 bases between them. This CDR3 spans 14 amino acids. From germline, CDR1 is MDHEN and CDR2 SYDVKM. The chain's CDR3 is CASSSERDYTEAFF. CDR3 sequence (DNA): TGTGCCAGCAGTTCGGAAAGGGACTACACTGAAGCTTTCTTT.

The chain uses TRBV5-1 and TRBJ2-1; 12 bases agree with TRBD1. V trimming: 4 bases; J trimming: 9 bases; junction bases outside the gene matches: 5. This CDR3 is 14 amino acids long. Germline CDR1 SGHRS, CDR2 YFSETQ. DNA of the CDR3: TGCGCCAGCAGCCAGGGACAGGGGGCAGGTGAGCAGTTCTTC. It translates to CASSQGQGAGEQFF.

The CDR3 is CATSDPQGVSGELFF. The CDR3 bases are TGTGCCACCAGTGATCCACAGGGGGTGTCCGGGGAGCTGTTTTTT. The chain recombines TRBV24-1 with TRBJ2-2; 8 positions match TRBD1. Germline CDR1 and CDR2: KGHDR and SFDVKD. There are 15 residues in the CDR3. With 3 bases clipped from V and 6 bases from J, the junction kept 5 bases outside the gene matches.

The chain uses TRBV7-8 and TRBJ2-1, with 8 positions matching TRBD1. Trimming cost V 5 bases and J 7 bases; bases outside gene matches: 7. The CDR3 runs 14 residues. Germline V CDR1 and CDR2: SGHVS, FQNEAQ. The CDR3 here is CASSIDRGGNEQFF. The CDR3 DNA sequence: TGTGCCAGCAGCATAGACAGGGGAGGAAATGAGCAGTTCTTC. Variable domain in full (rest from reference TRBV7-8 and TRBJ2-1): GAGVSQSPRYKVAKRGQDVALRCDPISGHVSLFWYQQALGQGPEFLTYFQNEAQLDKSGLPSDRFFAERPEGSVSTLKIQRTQQEDSAVYLCASSIDRGGNEQFFGPGTRLTVL.

The rearrangement uses TRBV20-1 and TRBJ1-1, with D unresolved. Germline loops: CDR1 DFQATT, CDR2 SNEGSKA (reference sequence). There are 12 residues in the CDR3. Trimming left V 3 bases short and J 1 base short, with 6 bases between. CDR3 coding DNA: TGCAGTGCTAGTTGGGCGAACACTGAAGCTTTCTTT. Translating it yields CSASWANTEAFF.

V gene TRBV7-9 combines with J gene TRBJ1-4, with D perhaps matching TRBD1 (6 bases). The V end was cut by 8 bases, the J end by 7 bases, with 17 bases between. CDR1 is SEHNR, CDR2 FQNEAQ, per germline (reference sequence). The CDR3 is 14 residues long. CDR3 in DNA: TGTGCCAGCGCCCCGGGGGGCGTGGGTGAAAAACTGTTTTTT. It is translated as CASAPGGVGEKLFF.

CDR3 bases: TGTGCCAGCAGTTACTCGACAGGGGGCGTAGACGAGCAGTACTTC. Translated: CASSYSTGGVDEQYF. This rearrangement joins TRBV6-5 to TRBJ2-7, with TRBD1 matching over 10 bases. Germline lookup yields CDR1 MNHEY and CDR2 SVGAGI. The CDR3 spans 15 residues. The J segment lost 5 bases and the V segment lost 0 bases, leaving 4 bases of the junction unmatched.

The V gene is TRBV9, the J gene TRBJ2-5, with a possible D match to TRBD2 (5 bases). Trimming took 0 bases from V and 0 from J, leaving 9 bases between them. CDR3 size: 15 residues. CDR1 is SGDLS, CDR2 YYNGEE, per germline. In nucleotides, the CDR3 is TGTGCCAGCAGCGTAGGGGCGGGTAACCAAGAGACCCAGTACTTC. Protein: CASSVGAGNQETQYF.

This chain connects TRBV7-6 to TRBJ1-2; 9 bases map to TRBD1. The CDR3 spans 15 residues. Germline V lookup: CDR1 SGHVS, CDR2 FNYEAQ. The V gene end was trimmed by 11 bases and the J gene end by 3 bases; junction bases not matched to a gene: 13. The CDR3 sequence: CAPLGGDRDDYGYTF. The CDR3 DNA sequence: TGTGCCCCCTTGGGGGGGGACAGGGACGACTATGGCTACACCTTC.

Only a few counts were recorded for this clone. The V call is TRBV19, the J call TRBJ2-6; D perhaps matches TRBD1 (5 bases). This CDR3 comprises 15 residues. Trimming left V 3 bases short and J 2 bases short, with 8 bases between. CDR1 is LNHDA, CDR2 SQIVND, per germline (reference sequence). CDR3 amino acids: CASSIATAGANVLTF. DNA for the CDR3: TGTGCCAGTAGTATTGCGACAGCTGGGGCCAACGTCCTGACTTTC.